This entry concerns a single TCR beta chain. Its antigen is currently unknown. The sample is drawn from a study of coeliac disease. Germline values: CDR1 MNHNS, CDR2 SASEGT. The CDR3 extends over 9 amino acids. Trimming took 10 bases from V and 3 from J, leaving 3 bases between them. This table comes from immunoSEQ multiplex PCR, and its TCRdb copy is limited to in-frame clones, with some not included. Of about 2,300 clones in the sample, 70% to 85% are singletons; the top ten hold 11% to 15%. Study findings and constraints: Few TRB amino acid sequences were shared between samples; most were unique. According to the authors, this method cannot detect gliadin-specific T cells in an unbiased way.

Sequenced material: lymphocytes from the gut lamina propria. The sequence derives from a human donor without celiac disease. This rearrangement joins TRBV6-1 to TRBJ2-5, with D uncertain. The CDR3 protein is CATKETQYF. CDR3 sequence (DNA): TGTGCCACAAAAGAGACCCAGTACTTC.